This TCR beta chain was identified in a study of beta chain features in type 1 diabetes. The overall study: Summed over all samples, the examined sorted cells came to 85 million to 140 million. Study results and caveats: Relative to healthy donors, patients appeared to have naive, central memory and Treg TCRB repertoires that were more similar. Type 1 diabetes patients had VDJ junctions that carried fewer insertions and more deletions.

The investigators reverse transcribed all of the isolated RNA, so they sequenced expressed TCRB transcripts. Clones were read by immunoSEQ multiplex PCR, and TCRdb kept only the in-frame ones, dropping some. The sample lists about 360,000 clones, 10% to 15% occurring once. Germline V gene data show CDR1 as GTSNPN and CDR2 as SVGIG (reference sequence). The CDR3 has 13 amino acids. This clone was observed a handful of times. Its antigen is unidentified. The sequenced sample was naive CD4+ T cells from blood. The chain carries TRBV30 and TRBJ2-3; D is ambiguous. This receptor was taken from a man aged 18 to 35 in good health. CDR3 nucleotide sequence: TGTGTCTTACCCCAACTCCCCGCAGATACGCAGTATTTT. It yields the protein CVLPQLPADTQYF. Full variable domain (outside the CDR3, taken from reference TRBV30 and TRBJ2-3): SQTIHQWPATLVQPVGSPLSLECTVEGTSNPNLYWYRQAAGRGLQLLFYSVGIGQISSEVPQNLSASRPQDRQFILSSKKLLLSDSGFYLCVLPQLPADTQYFGPGTRLTVL.